The text below deals with one TCR beta chain. Its antigen is undetermined. From germline, CDR1 is DFQATT and CDR2 SNEGSKA (reference sequence). The CDR3 contains 13 residues. The ends were cut back, 4 bases at V and 6 bases at J, with 13 bases in the middle. This record comes from a study of T-cell memory formation after mild COVID-19. At the level of the study: Largely, the TCR clusters proved donor specific.

Study-level findings and limits: Contracting clones from day 15 to 85 had balanced CD4/CD8; later expanders favoured CD4+.

The 5'RACE method, run with constant-segment primers, produced TCR alpha and TCR beta cDNA libraries (carrying sample barcodes and UMIs). Using its own MiXCR run on the 5' RACE reads, TCRdb lists one record per CDR3 protein. The sample yields 180,000 or so distinct CDR3 sequences, roughly 11% seen once. The sample consisted of PBMCs or a T cell subset sorted from them (not recorded which). The TCR sequence derives from a man between 18 and 29 years old who had mild COVID-19 (a few samples of this study predate the infection). Cell type and time point are not known. V is TRBV20-1 and J is TRBJ2-1, with a possible D match to TRBD2 (5 bases). CDR3 sequence: CSATGGGVNEQFF. The CDR3 DNA reads TGCAGTGCTACAGGAGGTGGGGTCAATGAGCAGTTCTTC.